Presented here are 12 T cell receptor beta chains from one specimen sequenced in a study of T cells of healthy individuals. TCRdb redid the calling of the 5' RACE reads with MiXCR, one entry per CDR3 protein. In the table there are approximately 58,000 distinct CDR3 sequences, 14% to 15% of which are singletons. All receptors derive from a human donor in good health.

This clonotype was observed many times. V gene TRBV7-2 combines with J gene TRBJ2-5, with TRBD2 identical over 7 bases. The CDR3 is 14 residues long. J was trimmed by 4 bases and V by 4 bases; bases with no gene match: 6. CDR1 and CDR2 (germline): SGHTA, FQGNSA. The CDR3: CASSSPPSGETQYF. The CDR3 DNA reads as TGTGCCAGCAGCTCCCCCCCTAGCGGAGAGACCCAGTACTTC.

This clonotype was found many times. This rearrangement joins TRBV5-5 to TRBJ1-2; D not resolved. Germline V CDR1 and CDR2: SGHKS, YYEKEE (reference sequence). This CDR3 region has 13 residues. Trimming removed 2 bases at V and 6 bases at J, with 11 bases between. Here the CDR3 DNA reads TGTGCCAGCAGCTTTTCCGCTACTCATGGCTACACCTTC. Its protein is CASSFSATHGYTF. Based on the CDR3 plus reference TRBV5-5 and TRBJ1-2, the full variable domain is DAGVTQSPTHLIKTRGQQVTLRCSPISGHKSVSWYQQVLGQGPQFIFQYYEKEERGRGNFPDRFSARQFPNYSSELNVNALLLGDSALYLCASSFSATHGYTFGSGTRLTVV.

There are many counts of this clonotype. The rearrangement joins TRBV29-1 to TRBJ2-4, with 10 bases lining up with TRBD1. V shed 6 bases and J 7 bases; nucleotides not matched to a gene: 3. The CDR3 runs to 12 residues. Germline loops: CDR1 SQVTM, CDR2 ANQGSEA. The DNA of the CDR3 is TGCAGCGTAGGGACAGGGGATAACATTCAGTACTTC. It encodes CSVGTGDNIQYF.

The table lists this clonotype with many counts. The chain joins TRBV12-3 or TRBV12-4 to TRBJ2-4; TRBD2 matches at 7 bases. CDR3 length: 15 residues. V lost 6 bases and J lost 2; bases outside the gene matches: 7. The CDR3 protein is CASSWGGSTKNIQYF. CDR3 DNA sequence: TGTGCCAGCAGCTGGGGGGGGTCGACCAAAAACATTCAGTACTTC.

In its sample, this clonotype was seen many times. The chain recombines TRBV20-1 with TRBJ2-3; TRBD1 might be the D (6 bases). The CDR3 consists of 16 residues. In germline, CDR1 is DFQATT, CDR2 SNEGSKA (reference sequence). Trimming shortened V by 2 bases and J by 0 bases, and 15 bases separated the two germline ends. The CDR3 loop is CSARTGYRASTDTQYF. CDR3 nucleotides: TGCAGTGCTAGAACAGGGTATAGGGCTAGCACAGATACGCAGTATTTT.

This clonotype has just a few counts. The gene calls are TRBV20-1 and TRBJ2-5; 12 positions agree with TRBD2. The germline CDR1 and CDR2 sequences are DFQATT and SNEGSKA (reference sequence). The trim removed 4 bases at V and 4 bases at J, leaving 7 bases unmatched. This CDR3 region has 15 residues. CDR3 region: CSATTTSGSGETQYF. The DNA of the CDR3 is TGCAGTGCTACCACGACTAGCGGGAGCGGAGAGACCCAGTACTTC.

The chain recombines TRBV7-6 with TRBJ2-3, with TRBD2 matching over 8 bases. V lost 3 bases to trimming and J lost 4 bases; unmatched junction nucleotides: 12. There are 17 residues in the CDR3. Germline V gives CDR1 SGHVS, CDR2 FNYEAQ. The CDR3 loop is CASSFSFASGSADTQYF. CDR3 nucleotides: TGTGCCAGCAGCTTTTCATTCGCTAGCGGGTCCGCAGATACGCAGTATTTT. Based on the CDR3 plus reference TRBV7-6 and TRBJ2-3, the full variable domain is GAGVSQSPRYKVTKRGQDVALRCDPISGHVSLYWYRQALGQGPEFLTYFNYEAQQDKSGLPNDRFSAERPEGSISTLTIQRTEQRDSAMYRCASSFSFASGSADTQYFGPGTRLTVL.

CDR3 nucleotides: TGTGCCAGCAGCCGTAACCCGACAGGTCTTACCTACGAGCAGTACTTC. The encoded protein is CASSRNPTGLTYEQYF. The J gene is TRBJ2-7, the V gene TRBV7-8; perhaps TRBD1 as D (6 bases). In germline, CDR1 is SGHVS, CDR2 FQNEAQ. V lost 5 bases to trimming and J lost 2 bases, with 19 bases between them. CDR3 length equals 16 residues.

This clonotype has a count of ten or more. The chain combines TRBV6-2 or TRBV6-3 with TRBJ2-3, with 11 nucleotides matching TRBD1. Germline assignment: CDR1 MNHEY and CDR2 SVGEGT. The CDR3 has 15 residues. V shed 10 bases and J 4 bases; nucleotides not matched to a gene: 10. The CDR3 here is CATRDRGKNSDTQYF. CDR3 DNA sequence: TGTGCCACCCGGGACAGGGGGAAGAATTCAGATACGCAGTATTTT.

There are a few counts of this clonotype. The CDR3 is CASSLGGLVQGVNQPQHF. As DNA, the CDR3 is TGTGCCAGCAGCTTAGGGGGTTTGGTACAGGGCGTCAATCAGCCCCAGCATTTT. The chain combines TRBV7-8 with TRBJ1-5, with D tentatively TRBD1 (6 bases). The CDR3 consists of 18 residues. In germline, CDR1 is SGHVS, CDR2 FQNEAQ. Deletions cut 1 base from V and 3 bases from J, with 19 bases between.

This clonotype came up a few times. The gene calls are TRBV12-3 or TRBV12-4 and TRBJ2-7; D assignment may be TRBD1 or TRBD2 (5 bases each). V was clipped by 2 bases and J by 0 bases, with 11 bases between them. The CDR3 contains 15 residues. The CDR3 DNA reads as TGTGCCAGCAGTTTATCGGGACGGAACTCCTACGAGCAGTACTTC. Translated, it gives CASSLSGRNSYEQYF.

Relative to its sample, this clonotype is medium-sized. This rearrangement joins TRBV7-2 to TRBJ2-7, with 7 positions matching TRBD1. This CDR3 has 12 residues. Germline V gives CDR1 SGHTA, CDR2 FQGNSA. J was trimmed by 11 bases and V by 1 base; bases with no gene match: 5. The CDR3 reads CASSLEQGQKYF. The DNA for the CDR3 is TGTGCCAGCAGCTTAGAACAGGGGCAGAAGTACTTC.